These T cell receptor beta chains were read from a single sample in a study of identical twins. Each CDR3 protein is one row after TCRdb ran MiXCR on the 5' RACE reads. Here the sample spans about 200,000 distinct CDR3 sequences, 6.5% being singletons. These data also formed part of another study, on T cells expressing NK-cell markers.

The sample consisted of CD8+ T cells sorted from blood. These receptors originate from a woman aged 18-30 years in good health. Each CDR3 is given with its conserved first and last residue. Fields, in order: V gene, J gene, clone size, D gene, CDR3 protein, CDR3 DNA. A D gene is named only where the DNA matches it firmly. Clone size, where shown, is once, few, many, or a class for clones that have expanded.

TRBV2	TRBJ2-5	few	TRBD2	CASSEPLGRGETQYF	TGTGCCAGCAGTGAGCCCCTCGGGAGGGGAGAGACCCAGTACTTC
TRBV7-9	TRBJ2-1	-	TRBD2	CASSLAPLAGGWIEQFF	TGTGCCAGCAGCTTAGCACCGCTAGCGGGGGGATGGATTGAGCAGTTCTTC
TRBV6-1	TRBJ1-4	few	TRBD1	CASSEVGDRVGEKLFF	TGTGCCAGCAGTGAAGTCGGGGACAGGGTAGGAGAAAAACTGTTTTTT
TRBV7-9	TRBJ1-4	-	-	CASSPSGEGREKLFF	TGTGCCAGCAGCCCGAGCGGGGAGGGAAGAGAAAAACTGTTTTTT
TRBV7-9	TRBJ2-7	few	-	CASSPYPGPGTYEQYF	TGTGCCAGCAGCCCCTATCCTGGACCCGGCACCTACGAGCAGTACTTC
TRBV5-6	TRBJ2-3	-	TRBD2	CASSPGPGLAGVHRGTDTQYF	TGTGCCAGCAGCCCCGGGCCGGGACTAGCGGGAGTCCACAGAGGCACAGATACGCAGTATTTT
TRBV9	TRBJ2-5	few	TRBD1	CASSVDGQGQETQYF	TGTGCCAGCAGCGTAGATGGACAGGGCCAAGAGACCCAGTACTTC
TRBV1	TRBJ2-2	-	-	CTSSQVCTRSGELFF	TGCACCAGCAGCCAAGTTTGCACTAGGTCCGGGGAGCTGTTTTTT
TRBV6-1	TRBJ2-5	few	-	CASSPTEGTRGAQYF	TGTGCCAGCAGCCCCACGGAAGGGACCAGAGGGGCCCAGTACTTC
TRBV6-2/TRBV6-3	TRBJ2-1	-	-	CASRRLRAPYNEQFF	TGTGCCAGCAGGCGCCTCAGGGCTCCCTACAATGAGCAGTTCTTC
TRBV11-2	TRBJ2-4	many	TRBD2	CASSPGTRGDIQYF	TGTGCCAGCAGCCCAGGGACTAGAGGAGACATTCAGTACTTC
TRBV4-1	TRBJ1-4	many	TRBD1	CASSQGSRQGEKLFF	TGCGCCAGCAGCCAAGGTTCGAGACAGGGTGAAAAACTGTTTTTT
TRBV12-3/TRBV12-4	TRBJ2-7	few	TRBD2	CASSKTSGRTYEQYF	TGTGCCAGCAGTAAGACTAGCGGGAGGACTTACGAGCAGTACTTC
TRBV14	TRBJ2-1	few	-	CASSQAHTEQFF	TGTGCCAGCAGCCAAGCTCACACTGAGCAGTTCTTC
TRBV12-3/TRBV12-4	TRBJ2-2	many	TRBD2	CASMSVAGTGELFF	TGTGCCAGCATGTCGGTAGCGGGGACCGGGGAGCTGTTTTTT
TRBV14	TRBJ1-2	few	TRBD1	CASSPGTGWGIYGYTF	TGTGCCAGCAGCCCCGGGACAGGTTGGGGAATATATGGCTACACCTTC
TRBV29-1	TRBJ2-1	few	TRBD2	CSVEDPLAGASSYNEQFF	TGCAGCGTTGAAGATCCCCTAGCGGGAGCCAGCTCCTACAATGAGCAGTTCTTC
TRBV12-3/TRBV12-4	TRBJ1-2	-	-	CASSLPNHYGYTF	TGTGCCAGCAGTCTCCCGAACCACTATGGCTACACCTTC
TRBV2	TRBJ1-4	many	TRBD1	CASNGPGQAATNEKLFF	TGTGCCAGCAATGGCCCGGGACAGGCCGCAACTAATGAAAAACTGTTTTTT
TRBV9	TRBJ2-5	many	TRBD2	CASSPRTSQRETQYF	TGTGCCAGCAGCCCACGGACTAGCCAGAGAGAGACCCAGTACTTC
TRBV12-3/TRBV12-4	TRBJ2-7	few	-	CASSRTISYEQYF	TGTGCCAGCAGCCGGACGATCTCCTACGAGCAGTACTTC
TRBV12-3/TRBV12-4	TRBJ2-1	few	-	CASSLGQGLWVNEQFF	TGTGCCAGCAGTTTAGGGCAGGGACTCTGGGTCAATGAGCAGTTCTTC
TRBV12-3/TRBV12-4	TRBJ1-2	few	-	CASTPGVSYGYTF	TGTGCCAGCACCCCAGGGGTCAGCTATGGCTACACCTTC
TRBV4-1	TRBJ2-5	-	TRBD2	CASSPLGLAEPQETQYF	TGCGCCAGCAGCCCTCTGGGCCTAGCGGAGCCCCAAGAGACCCAGTACTTC
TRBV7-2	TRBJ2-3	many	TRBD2	CASSYTSGRGDTQYF	TGTGCCAGCAGCTATACTAGCGGGAGAGGGGATACGCAGTATTTT
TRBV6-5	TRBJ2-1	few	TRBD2	CASSYSLAGLDEQFF	TGTGCCAGCAGTTACTCACTAGCGGGATTGGATGAGCAGTTCTTC
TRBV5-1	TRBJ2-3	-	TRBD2	CASRRGLAGGRDTQYF	TGCGCCAGCAGGCGTGGACTAGCGGGAGGGCGAGATACGCAGTATTTT
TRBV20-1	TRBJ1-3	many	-	CSAPGITGNTIYF	TGCAGTGCACCCGGGATCACTGGAAACACCATATATTTT
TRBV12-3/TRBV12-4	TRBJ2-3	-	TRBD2	CASSGLAGSSTDTQYF	TGTGCCAGCAGTGGACTAGCGGGGTCTAGCACAGATACGCAGTATTTT
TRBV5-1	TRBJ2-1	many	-	CASRRQGWGHEQFF	TGCGCCAGCAGAAGGCAGGGTTGGGGTCATGAGCAGTTCTTC
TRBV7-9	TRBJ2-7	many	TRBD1	CASSLASRGNYEQYF	TGTGCCAGCAGCTTAGCGTCCAGGGGGAACTACGAGCAGTACTTC
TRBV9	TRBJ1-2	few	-	CASSVVEGAYGYTF	TGTGCCAGCAGCGTAGTGGAGGGCGCGTATGGCTACACCTTC
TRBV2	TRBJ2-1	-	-	CASIGAPSYNEQFF	TGTGCCAGCATAGGGGCTCCCTCCTACAATGAGCAGTTCTTC
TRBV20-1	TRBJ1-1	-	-	CSAREGTLNTEAFF	TGCAGTGCTAGGGAGGGGACCCTGAACACTGAAGCTTTCTTT
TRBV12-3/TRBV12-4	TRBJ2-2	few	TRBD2	CASSPGLDNTGELFF	TGTGCCAGCAGTCCGGGACTAGACAACACCGGGGAGCTGTTTTTT
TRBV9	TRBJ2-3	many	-	CASSVGAGRDTQYF	TGTGCCAGCAGCGTAGGGGCGGGACGGGATACGCAGTATTTT